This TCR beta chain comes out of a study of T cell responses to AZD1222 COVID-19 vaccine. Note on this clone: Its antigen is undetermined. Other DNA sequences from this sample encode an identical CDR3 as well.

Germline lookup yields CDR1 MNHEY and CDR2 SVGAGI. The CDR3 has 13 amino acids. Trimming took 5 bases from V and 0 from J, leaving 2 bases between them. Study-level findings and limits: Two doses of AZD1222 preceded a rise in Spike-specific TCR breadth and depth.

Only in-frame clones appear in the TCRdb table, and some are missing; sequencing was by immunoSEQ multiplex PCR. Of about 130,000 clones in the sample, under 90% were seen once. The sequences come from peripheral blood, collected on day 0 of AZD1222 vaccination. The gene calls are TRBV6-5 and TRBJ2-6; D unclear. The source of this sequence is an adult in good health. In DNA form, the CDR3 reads TGTGCCAGCAGTAGCTCTGGGGCCAACGTCCTGACTTTC. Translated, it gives CASSSSGANVLTF.